This TCR beta chain came from a study of post-analysis software for immune sequencing data. Findings and caveats of the study: Comparison with controls showed significantly lower normalized Chao1 diversity in multiple sclerosis patients. There were about 5 TRBV segments more frequent in patients than controls, and TRBV5-6, TRBV5-1 and TRBV20-1 were among them.

Germline V lookup: CDR1 SEHNR, CDR2 FQNEAQ (reference sequence). The length of the CDR3 is 15 residues. V lost 3 bases to trimming and J lost 2 bases, with 12 bases between them. A note on this clonotype: Its antigen remains unknown.

Tagging with unique molecular identifiers was a feature of the TCR beta cDNA libraries. TCRdb recomputed calls from the PCR reads with MiXCR, one row per CDR3 protein. The repertoire has more than 450,000 distinct CDR3 sequences, roughly 46% of them found once; the top ten carry about 1.8%. Sequencing was done on a sample of blood. This TCR was sampled from a girl aged 10 to 17 with multiple sclerosis. This chain links TRBV7-9 with TRBJ2-3; possibly TRBD2 for D (6 bases). CDR3 in amino acids: CASSFRWRDTDTQYF. In nucleotides, the CDR3 is TGTGCCAGCAGCTTTAGGTGGCGGGACACAGATACGCAGTATTTT.